The next 13 T cell receptor beta chains were all read from a single sample in a study of T-cell reconstitution after alpha-beta-depleted transplantation in children. Using unique molecular identifiers, the investigators prepared the TCRbeta library. TCRdb used MiXCR to reprocess the PCR reads, holding one entry per CDR3 protein. The sample carries 200,000 to 300,000 distinct CDR3 sequences, 12% recorded once. Source: PBMCs from the stem cell graft donor, taken from the stem cell graft. All receptors derive from a human donor who donated a stem cell graft to a child with acute lymphoblastic leukemia.

This clonotype was found a few times. The V and J genes are TRBV21-1 and TRBJ2-1. TRBV21-1 is a recognized pseudogene. This CDR3 spans 14 amino acids. This CDR3 reads CASRTGGCYNEQFF. The DNA for the CDR3 is TGTGCCAGCAGAACAGGGGGCTGCTACAATGAGCAGTTCTTC.

This clonotype was recorded at least ten times. The chain combines TRBV20-1 with TRBJ1-5; TRBD1 matches 10 bases. The length of the CDR3 is 16 residues. Germline V gives CDR1 DFQATT, CDR2 SNEGSKA (reference sequence). V gave up 4 bases and J gave up 3 bases; unmatched junction bases: 9. The CDR3 DNA follows: TGCAGTGCTACGCCGGTAGGACAGGGGGTCAATCAGCCCCAGCATTTT. This sequence encodes CSATPVGQGVNQPQHF.

CDR3 DNA: TGCAGTGCTACCCTGGTCACTGAAGCTTTCTTT. Residues: CSATLVTEAFF. This chain links TRBV20-1 with TRBJ1-1; no reliable D call. Looked up from germline, CDR1 is DFQATT and CDR2 is SNEGSKA (reference sequence). V was trimmed by 4 bases and J by 4 bases, leaving 7 bases between them. The CDR3 loop spans 11 amino acids.

This clonotype was seen at least ten times. The chain carries TRBV9 and TRBJ1-3; D gene uncertain. Trimming removed 5 bases from V and 0 bases from J, with 6 bases in between. Germline V gene data show CDR1 as SGDLS and CDR2 as YYNGEE. This CDR3 has 13 amino acids. Here the CDR3 reads CASRGSSGNTIYF. CDR3 nucleotides: TGTGCCAGCAGGGGCAGCTCTGGAAACACCATATATTTT.

The chain recombines TRBV6-5 with TRBJ1-1, with D possibly being TRBD1 (5 bases). Germline V gives CDR1 MNHEY, CDR2 SVGAGI. The CDR3 consists of 14 residues. The ends were cut back, 2 bases at V and 3 bases at J, with 10 bases in the middle. CDR3 coding DNA: TGTGCCAGCAGTTACCCCGCAGGGCACACTGAAGCTTTCTTT. The encoded protein is CASSYPAGHTEAFF.

This clonotype was seen many times. The genes are TRBV5-1 and TRBJ2-7; 10 bases match TRBD1. The CDR3 consists of 14 residues. The germline V gene has CDR1 SGHRS and CDR2 YFSETQ. Trimming cost V 7 bases and J 2 bases; bases outside gene matches: 6. This CDR3 reads CASGQGQGTYEQYF. The CDR3 DNA is TGCGCCAGCGGCCAGGGACAGGGGACCTACGAGCAGTACTTC.

Comments on this clonotype: A much larger clone lies one base from this, so it may be a read error. This chain connects TRBV28 to TRBJ2-1; no clear D. CDR1 and CDR2 from the germline V gene are MDHEN and SYDVKM. V was clipped by 6 bases and J by 4 bases, with 19 bases between them. The CDR3 consists of 16 residues. The CDR3 protein is CASRTRVGGSYNEQFF. In DNA form, the CDR3 reads TGTGCCAGCAGGACAAGGGTTGGCGGATCTTACAATGAGCAGTTCTTC.

This clonotype showed up just a few times. The chain employs TRBV4-2 and TRBJ2-1; 9 nucleotides align to TRBD2. V lost 4 bases, J lost 4 bases, and 11 bases stayed unmatched. The CDR3 loop spans 17 amino acids. The germline gives CDR1 LGHNA, CDR2 YNFKEQ. The CDR3 loop is CASSPQPSGAEYNEQFF. As DNA, the CDR3 is TGTGCCAGCAGCCCCCAGCCTAGCGGGGCGGAATACAATGAGCAGTTCTTC.

This clonotype occurred many times. The CDR3 protein is CASSPNPVNTEAFF. The DNA of the CDR3 is TGTGCCAGCAGCCCAAACCCTGTGAACACTGAAGCTTTCTTT. This rearrangement joins TRBV7-2 to TRBJ1-1; D remains ambiguous. The CDR3 extends over 14 amino acids. V lost 5 bases to trimming and J lost 0 bases, with 10 bases between them. Germline assignment: CDR1 SGHTA and CDR2 FQGNSA. Full variable domain (rest looked up from reference TRBV7-2 and TRBJ1-1): GAGVSQSPSNKVTEKGKDVELRCDPISGHTALYWYRQSLGQGLEFLIYFQGNSAPDKSGLPSDRFSAERTGGSVSTLTIQRTQQEDSAVYLCASSPNPVNTEAFFGQGTRLTVV.

There are many counts of this clonotype. This sequence joins TRBV27 and TRBJ2-1; tentatively, D is TRBD2 (6 bases). Trimming cost V 5 bases and J 5 bases, with 16 bases left between them. The germline gives CDR1 MNHEY, CDR2 SMNVEV (reference sequence). The CDR3 has 15 residues. The CDR3: CASSDFTSWDNEQFF. DNA for the CDR3: TGTGCCAGCAGTGATTTTACTAGCTGGGACAATGAGCAGTTCTTC.

This clonotype showed up many times. The chain joins TRBV28 to TRBJ1-4; D unresolved. V was trimmed by 1 base and J by 4 bases, leaving 13 bases between them. Germline CDR1 and CDR2: MDHEN and SYDVKM. There are 16 residues in the CDR3. The CDR3 DNA reads as TGTGCCAGCAGTTTATATTCGGAATTGTTTAATGAAAAACTGTTTTTT. Protein: CASSLYSELFNEKLFF. The whole variable domain, filled in from reference TRBV28 and TRBJ1-4, reads DVKVTQSSRYLVKRTGEKVFLECVQDMDHENMFWYRQDPGLGLRLIYFSYDVKMKEKGDIPEGYSVSREKKERFSLILESASTNQTSMYLCASSLYSELFNEKLFFGSGTQLSVL.

Notes on this clonotype: An end of the junction differs from the germline gene, which may be a read error. The chain couples TRBV7-8 to TRBJ2-1, with unresolved D. The CDR3 extends over 15 amino acids. Germline lookup yields CDR1 SGHVS and CDR2 FQNEAQ. The CDR3: CASSLAGGSSNEQFF. The DNA for the CDR3 is TGTGCCAGCAGCTTAGCGGGTGGGTCCTCCAATGAGCAGTTCTTC.

This clonotype was recorded many times. This rearrangement joins TRBV20-1 to TRBJ1-5, with a weak D call TRBD1 (5 bases). V dropped 0 bases and J dropped 11 bases, with 14 bases sitting between them. The CDR3 is 13 amino acids. The germline gives CDR1 DFQATT, CDR2 SNEGSKA (reference sequence). Here the CDR3 DNA reads TGCAGTGCTAGAGAGACAGTCCGCGCGACCCAGCATTTT. Translation: CSARETVRATQHF.